This TCR beta chain was observed in a study of blood T cell repertoires in COVID-19. Authors' processing steps: Amplification from reference gene primers served as the basis for estimated nucleated cell counts. Clones were read by immunoSEQ multiplex PCR, and TCRdb kept only the in-frame ones, dropping some. That table supplies the V and J calls and clone size; D and trimming were determined from the DNA. The table shows fewer than 250,000 clones, with roughly 86% occurring only once. V was pared by 6 bases and J by 1 base, with 26 bases between. The CDR3 extends over 19 amino acids. CDR1 is ENHRY, CDR2 SYGVKD, per germline.

This chain links TRBV10-3 with TRBJ2-3; possible D gene TRBD1, 5 bases. The material sequenced was peripheral blood. The clonotype was recovered from a middle-aged man with acute or convalescent COVID-19. This CDR3 reads CAISDGRIRGGDGTDTQYF. CDR3 sequence (DNA): TGTGCCATCAGCGACGGACGAATAAGGGGCGGAGACGGCACAGATACGCAGTATTTT.